The sequence of this T cell receptor (beta chain) was determined in a study of blood T cells in healthy people across ages. The germline V gene encodes CDR1 SGHTA and CDR2 FQGNSA. The CDR3 has 15 residues. The V and J ends lost 5 bases and 6 bases respectively, with 18 bases between them. This clonotype showed up just a few times. Together with a sample-barcoded 5' primer, a J-beta primer mix was included in a second PCR lasting about 7 to 11 cycles. MiXCR was run by TCRdb on the 5' RACE reads, yielding one entry per CDR3 protein. The repertoire holds almost 300,000 distinct CDR3 sequences, with roughly a quarter as singletons.

The genes are TRBV7-2 and TRBJ2-3; TRBD1 is a possible D gene (7 bases). The TCR originated in a woman in her 70s in good health. Material for sequencing was blood. The CDR3 spells CASSQYSGQADTQYF. Here the CDR3 DNA reads TGTGCCAGCAGCCAGTATAGCGGACAGGCGGATACGCAGTATTTT.